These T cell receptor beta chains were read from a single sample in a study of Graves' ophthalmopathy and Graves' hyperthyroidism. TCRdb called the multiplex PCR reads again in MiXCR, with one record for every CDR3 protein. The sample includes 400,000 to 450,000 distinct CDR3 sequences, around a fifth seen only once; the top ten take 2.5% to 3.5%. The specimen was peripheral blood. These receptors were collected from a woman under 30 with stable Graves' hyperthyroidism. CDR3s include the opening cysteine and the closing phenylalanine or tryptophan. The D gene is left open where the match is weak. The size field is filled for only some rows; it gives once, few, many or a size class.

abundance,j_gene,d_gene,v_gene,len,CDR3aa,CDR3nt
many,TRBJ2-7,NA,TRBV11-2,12,CASSSHGPPEYF,TGTGCCAGCAGCTCCCACGGGCCTCCGGAGTACTTC
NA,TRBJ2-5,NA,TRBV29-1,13,CSVHLRSGETQYF,TGCAGCGTCCATCTGAGGTCGGGAGAGACCCAGTACTTC
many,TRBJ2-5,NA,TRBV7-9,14,CASSPLAVLQTQYF,TGTGCCAGCAGCCCCCTTGCGGTATTACAGACCCAGTACTTC
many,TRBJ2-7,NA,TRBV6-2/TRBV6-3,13,CASSYSSPYEQYF,TGTGCCAGCAGTTACTCTAGCCCCTACGAGCAGTACTTC
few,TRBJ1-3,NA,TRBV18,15,CASSPERSSGNTIYF,TGTGCCAGCTCCCCGGAAAGGAGCTCTGGAAACACCATATATTTT
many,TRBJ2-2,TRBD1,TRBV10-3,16,CAISESGQANTGELFF,TGTGCCATCAGTGAGTCGGGACAGGCAAACACCGGGGAGCTGTTTTTT
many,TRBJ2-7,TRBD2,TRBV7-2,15,CASRRSGTNSYEQYF,TGTGCCAGCAGAAGATCCGGGACTAACTCCTACGAGCAGTACTTC
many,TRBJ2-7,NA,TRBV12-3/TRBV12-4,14,CASSLPGRFYEQYF,TGTGCCAGCAGTTTGCCAGGGCGGTTCTACGAGCAGTACTTC
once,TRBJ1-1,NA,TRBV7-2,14,CASSLALGTTEAFF,TGTGCCAGCAGCTTAGCGCTCGGTACCACTGAAGCTTTCTTT
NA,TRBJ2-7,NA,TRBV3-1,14,CASSQTLFPYEQYF,TGTGCCAGCAGCCAGACCCTCTTTCCCTACGAGCAGTACTTC
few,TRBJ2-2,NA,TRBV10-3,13,CAVEDGNTGELLF,TGTGCCGTGGAGGATGGGAACACCGGGGAGCTGTTGTTT
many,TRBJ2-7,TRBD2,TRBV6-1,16,CASASLLARRPYEQYF,TGTGCCAGCGCTTCGTTACTAGCGCGCCGACCCTACGAGCAGTACTTC
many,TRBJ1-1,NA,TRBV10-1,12,CASSQLFAEAFF,TGCGCCAGCAGCCAGTTGTTCGCTGAAGCTTTCTTT
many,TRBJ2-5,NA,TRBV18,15,CASSRGGGLGETQYF,TGTGCCAGCTCACGAGGGGGTGGACTCGGAGAGACCCAGTACTTC
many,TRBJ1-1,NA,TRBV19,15,CASSIQGVMNTEAFF,TGTGCCAGTAGTATACAAGGTGTGATGAACACTGAAGCTTTCTTT
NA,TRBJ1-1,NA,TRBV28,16,CASSPGGLRVNTEAFF,TGTGCCAGCAGCCCGGGGGGCCTCCGGGTAAACACTGAAGCTTTCTTT
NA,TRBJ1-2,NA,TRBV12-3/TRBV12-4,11,CAIQVRDGYTF,TGTGCCATCCAGGTCCGGGATGGCTACACCTTC
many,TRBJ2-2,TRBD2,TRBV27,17,CASSSGTSGINGRELFF,TGTGCCAGCAGTTCAGGGACTAGCGGGATAAACGGAAGGGAGCTGTTTTTT
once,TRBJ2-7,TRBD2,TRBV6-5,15,CASSYPSGSSYEQYF,TGTGCCAGCAGTTACCCAAGCGGGAGCTCCTACGAGCAGTACTTC
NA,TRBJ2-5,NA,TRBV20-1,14,CSATKQGRDETQYF,TGCAGTGCTACGAAACAGGGAAGGGATGAGACCCAGTACTTC
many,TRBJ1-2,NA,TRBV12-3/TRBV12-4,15,CASSLSAGAGHGYTF,TGTGCCAGCAGTTTATCGGCAGGGGCGGGTCATGGCTACACCTTC
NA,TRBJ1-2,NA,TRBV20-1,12,CSAREGRYGYTF,TGCAGTGCTAGGGAGGGACGCTATGGCTACACCTTC
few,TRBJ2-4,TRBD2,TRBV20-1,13,CSASAGAGNIKYF,TGCAGTGCTAGTGCGGGAGCGGGAAACATTAAGTACTTC
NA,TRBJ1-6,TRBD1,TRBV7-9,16,CASSSVGTAHNSPLHF,TGTGCCAGCAGCTCCGTCGGGACAGCACATAATTCACCCCTCCACTTT
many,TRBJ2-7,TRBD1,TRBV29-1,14,CSVTGTGDFYEQYF,TGCAGCGTCACCGGGACAGGGGACTTCTACGAGCAGTACTTC
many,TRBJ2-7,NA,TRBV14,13,CASSQESRREQYF,TGTGCCAGCAGCCAAGAATCCCGAAGGGAGCAGTACTTC
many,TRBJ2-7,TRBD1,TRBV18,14,CASSPRQGKYEQYF,TGTGCCAGCTCACCACGACAGGGCAAGTACGAGCAGTACTTC
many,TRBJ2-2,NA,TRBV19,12,CASRMNTGELFF,TGTGCCAGTAGGATGAACACCGGGGAGCTGTTTTTT
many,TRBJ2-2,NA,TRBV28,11,CASRRVGELFF,TGTGCCAGCAGAAGGGTCGGGGAGCTGTTTTTT
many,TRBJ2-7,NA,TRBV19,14,CASSIKRETNEQYF,TGTGCCAGTAGTATTAAACGGGAGACGAACGAGCAGTACTTC
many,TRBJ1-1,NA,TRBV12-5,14,CASGLVKMNTEAFF,TGTGCTAGTGGTTTGGTTAAGATGAACACTGAAGCTTTCTTT
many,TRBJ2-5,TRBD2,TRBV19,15,CASSPGLANQETQYF,TGTGCCAGTAGTCCCGGACTAGCGAATCAGGAGACCCAGTACTTC
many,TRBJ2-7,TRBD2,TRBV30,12,CAWTSGRYEQYF,TGTGCCTGGACTAGCGGGAGGTACGAGCAGTACTTC
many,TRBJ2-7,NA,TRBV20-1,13,CSAIGQTTYEQYF,TGCAGTGCTATTGGACAGACAACCTACGAGCAGTACTTC
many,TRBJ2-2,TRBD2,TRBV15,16,CATSRDAGGVAGELFF,TGTGCCACCAGCAGAGATGCGGGAGGAGTTGCCGGGGAGCTGTTTTTT
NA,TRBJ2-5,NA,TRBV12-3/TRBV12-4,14,CASSFQASRGTQYF,TGTGCCAGCAGTTTCCAGGCATCAAGAGGGACCCAGTACTTC
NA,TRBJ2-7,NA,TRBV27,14,CASTPRSPSSEQYF,TGTGCCAGCACCCCACGTTCCCCAAGTAGCGAGCAGTACTTC
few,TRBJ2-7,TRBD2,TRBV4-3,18,CASSQALGQAGGLGEQYF,TGCGCCAGCAGCCAAGCTTTGGGGCAAGCGGGAGGGCTCGGGGAGCAGTACTTC
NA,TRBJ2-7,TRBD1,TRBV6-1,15,CASSAGTGFPYEQYF,TGTGCCAGCAGTGCGGGGACAGGGTTCCCCTACGAGCAGTACTTC
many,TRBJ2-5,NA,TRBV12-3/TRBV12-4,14,CASSFPGLQETQYF,TGTGCCAGCAGTTTTCCGGGTTTACAAGAGACCCAGTACTTC
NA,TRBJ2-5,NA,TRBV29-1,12,CSWGQTQETQYF,TGCAGCTGGGGCCAGACACAAGAGACCCAGTACTTC